The clone carrying this T cell receptor (beta chain) has a handful of counts. Its antigen is not identified. TCRB transcripts that were expressed got sequenced, as all of the isolated RNA had been reverse transcribed. Data came from immunoSEQ multiplex PCR; TCRdb stores just in-frame clones and leaves some out. The sample lists 600,000 to 750,000 clones, about an eighth seen once, with around 0.12% in the top ten. This entry is derived from a study of beta chain features in type 1 diabetes. Notes on the study in general: Patients with Type 1 diabetes showed moderately but significantly shorter TCRB CDR3s in all four CD4+ subsets.

Germline assignment: CDR1 SEHNR and CDR2 FQNEAQ (reference sequence). V lost 5 bases, J lost 6 bases, and 4 bases stayed unmatched. The CDR3 covers 13 residues. The sample comprised naive CD4+ T cells from blood. This chain uses TRBV7-9 with TRBJ1-1; 9 bases map to TRBD1. The sequence derives from a man aged 30 to 39 with type 1 diabetes. The CDR3 loop is CASSRDRDSEAFF. DNA for the CDR3: TGTGCCAGCAGCCGGGACAGGGACTCTGAAGCTTTCTTT.